Listed below are T cell receptor beta chains from one sample, sequenced in a study of breast tumors, draining lymph nodes, adjacent tissues. From the multiplex PCR reads, TCRdb called clonotypes with MiXCR, one entry per CDR3 protein. The sample lists 150,000 to 250,000 distinct CDR3 sequences, approximately 31% occurring once. Sequenced material: axillary lymph node tissue. The source is a female donor with breast cancer. Some clones in this sample may be carry-over from other donors' samples. Each CDR3 is given without its conserved first and last residue. D genes are given only for firm matches.

TRBV7-2,TRBJ1-5,NA,ASNEGQSLPQH
TRBV6-2/TRBV6-3,TRBJ2-7,NA,ASSHSSGDDSYEQY
TRBV3-1,TRBJ2-3,NA,ASSQEGGALGTQY
TRBV19,TRBJ2-7,TRBD2,ASSIAGIAGTYEQY
TRBV6-7,TRBJ2-2,TRBD2,ASSQLAEEPTGELF
TRBV6-2/TRBV6-3,TRBJ2-5,TRBD2,ASRTLQIAGGLQETQY
TRBV27,TRBJ2-1,TRBD2,ASSLAGTSGAYNEQF
TRBV11-3,TRBJ1-1,NA,ASSLEDGKAF
TRBV9,TRBJ2-2,NA,ASGTLETGELF
TRBV7-2,TRBJ2-5,TRBD2,ASSLLAGDVETQY
TRBV7-2,TRBJ2-7,TRBD2,ASSFPGLAGVQDEQY
TRBV7-2,TRBJ2-5,NA,ASSKARGTQETQY
TRBV20-1,TRBJ2-3,NA,SASPRGNWGTDTQY
TRBV2,TRBJ2-7,TRBD1,ASLRDRSSYEQY
TRBV9,TRBJ2-3,NA,ASSEGVSDTQY
TRBV6-2/TRBV6-3,TRBJ1-5,NA,ASHDSSNQPQH
TRBV12-3/TRBV12-4,TRBJ1-5,NA,ASSSGGSNQPQH
TRBV5-8,TRBJ2-1,NA,ASSLWQGILNEQF
TRBV20-1,TRBJ1-5,NA,SATRKNQPPH